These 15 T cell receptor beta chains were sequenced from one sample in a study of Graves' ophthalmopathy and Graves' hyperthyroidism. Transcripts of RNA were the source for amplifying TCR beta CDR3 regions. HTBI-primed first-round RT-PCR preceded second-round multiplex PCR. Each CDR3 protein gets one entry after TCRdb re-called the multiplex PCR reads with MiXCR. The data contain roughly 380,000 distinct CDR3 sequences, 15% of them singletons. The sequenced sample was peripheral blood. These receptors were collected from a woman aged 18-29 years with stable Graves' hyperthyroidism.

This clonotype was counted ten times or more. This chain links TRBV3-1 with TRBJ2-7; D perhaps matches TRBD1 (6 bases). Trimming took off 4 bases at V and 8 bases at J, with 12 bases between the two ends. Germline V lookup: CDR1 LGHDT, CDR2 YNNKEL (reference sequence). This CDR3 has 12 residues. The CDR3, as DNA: TGTGCCAGCAGCCTCGGGACAACTAAGCAGTACTTC. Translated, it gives CASSLGTTKQYF.

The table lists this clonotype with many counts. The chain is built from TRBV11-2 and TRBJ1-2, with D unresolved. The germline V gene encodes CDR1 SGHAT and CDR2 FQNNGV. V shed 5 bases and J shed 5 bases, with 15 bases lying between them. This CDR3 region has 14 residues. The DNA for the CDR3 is TGTGCCAGCAGCGTAGGCGTGGGGTATTATGGCTACACCTTC. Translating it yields CASSVGVGYYGYTF.

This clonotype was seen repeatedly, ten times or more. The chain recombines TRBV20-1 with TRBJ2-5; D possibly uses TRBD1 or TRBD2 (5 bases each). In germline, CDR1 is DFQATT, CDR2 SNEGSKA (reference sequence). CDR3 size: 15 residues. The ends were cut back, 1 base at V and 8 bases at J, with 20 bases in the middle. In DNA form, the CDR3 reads TGCAGTGCTAGAGCAACTGGGACGGCGAAGAAAACCCAGTACTTC. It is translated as CSARATGTAKKTQYF.

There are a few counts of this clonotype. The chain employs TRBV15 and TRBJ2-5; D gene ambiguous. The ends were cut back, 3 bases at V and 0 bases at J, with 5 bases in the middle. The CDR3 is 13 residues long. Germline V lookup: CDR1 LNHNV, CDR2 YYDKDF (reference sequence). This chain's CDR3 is CATSRGYQETQYF. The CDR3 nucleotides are TGTGCCACCAGCAGGGGCTACCAAGAGACCCAGTACTTC.

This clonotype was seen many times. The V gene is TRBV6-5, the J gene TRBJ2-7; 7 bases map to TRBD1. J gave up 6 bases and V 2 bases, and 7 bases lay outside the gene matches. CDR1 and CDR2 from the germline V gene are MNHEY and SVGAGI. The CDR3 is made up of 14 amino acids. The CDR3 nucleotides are TGTGCCAGCAGTTACACGGGGACAGAAAGCGAGCAGTACTTC. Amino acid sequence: CASSYTGTESEQYF.

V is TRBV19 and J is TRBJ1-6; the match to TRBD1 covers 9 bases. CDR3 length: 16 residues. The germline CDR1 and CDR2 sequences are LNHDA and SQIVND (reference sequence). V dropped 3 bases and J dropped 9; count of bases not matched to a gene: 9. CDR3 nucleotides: TGTGCCAGTAGTATTAGACAGGGGGTCGGTAGTTCACCCCTCCACTTT. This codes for CASSIRQGVGSSPLHF. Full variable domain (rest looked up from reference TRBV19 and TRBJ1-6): DGGITQSPKYLFRKEGQNVTLSCEQNLNHDAMYWYRQDPGQGLRLIYYSQIVNDFQKGDIAEGYSVSREKKESFPLTVTSAQKNPTAFYLCASSIRQGVGSSPLHFGNGTRLTVT.

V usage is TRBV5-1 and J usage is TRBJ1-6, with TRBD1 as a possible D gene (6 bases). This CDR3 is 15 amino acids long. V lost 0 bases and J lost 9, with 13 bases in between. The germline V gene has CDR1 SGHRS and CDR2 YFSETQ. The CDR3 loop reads CASSLDAGVISPLHF. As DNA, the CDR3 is TGCGCCAGCAGCTTGGACGCAGGGGTAATTTCACCCCTCCACTTT.

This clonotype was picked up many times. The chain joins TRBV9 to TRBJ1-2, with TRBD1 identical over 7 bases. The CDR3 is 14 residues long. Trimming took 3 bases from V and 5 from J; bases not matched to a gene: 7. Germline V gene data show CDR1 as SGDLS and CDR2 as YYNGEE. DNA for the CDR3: TGTGCCAGCAGCGCCCGACAGGGAGAGTATGGCTACACCTTC. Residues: CASSARQGEYGYTF.

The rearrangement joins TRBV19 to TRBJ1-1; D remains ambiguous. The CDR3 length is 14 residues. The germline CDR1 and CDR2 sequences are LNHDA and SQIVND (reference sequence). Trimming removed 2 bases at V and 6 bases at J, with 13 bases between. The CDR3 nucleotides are TGTGCCAGTAGTATAAAAGTCCTCCTTCCTGAAGCTTTCTTT. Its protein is CASSIKVLLPEAFF.

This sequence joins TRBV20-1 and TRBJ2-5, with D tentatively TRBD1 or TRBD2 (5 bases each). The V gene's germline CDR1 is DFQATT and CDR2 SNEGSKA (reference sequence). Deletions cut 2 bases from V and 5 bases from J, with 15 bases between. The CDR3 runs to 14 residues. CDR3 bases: TGCAGTGCTAGAAGTCTAGAAGAGGGGGAGACCCAGTACTTC. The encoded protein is CSARSLEEGETQYF.

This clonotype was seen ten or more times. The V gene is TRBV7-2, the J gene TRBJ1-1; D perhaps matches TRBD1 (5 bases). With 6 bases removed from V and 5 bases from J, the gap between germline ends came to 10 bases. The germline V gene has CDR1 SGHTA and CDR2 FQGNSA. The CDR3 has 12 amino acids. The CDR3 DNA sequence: TGTGCCAGCAGGGTGACAGAAACTGAAGCTTTCTTT. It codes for CASRVTETEAFF. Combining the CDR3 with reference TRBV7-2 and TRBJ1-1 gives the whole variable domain GAGVSQSPSNKVTEKGKDVELRCDPISGHTALYWYRQSLGQGLEFLIYFQGNSAPDKSGLPSDRFSAERTGGSVSTLTIQRTQQEDSAVYLCASRVTETEAFFGQGTRLTVV.

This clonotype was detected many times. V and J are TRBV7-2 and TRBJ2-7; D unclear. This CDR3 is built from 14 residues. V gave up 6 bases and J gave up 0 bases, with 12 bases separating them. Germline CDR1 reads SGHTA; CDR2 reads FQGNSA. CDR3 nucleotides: TGTGCCAGCAGTTCACGGGTAAACTCCTACGAGCAGTACTTC. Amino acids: CASSSRVNSYEQYF.

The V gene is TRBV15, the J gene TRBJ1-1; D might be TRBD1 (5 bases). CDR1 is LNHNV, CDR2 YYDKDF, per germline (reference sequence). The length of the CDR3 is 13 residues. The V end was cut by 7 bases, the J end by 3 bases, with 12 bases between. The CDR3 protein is CATNPGSYTEAFF. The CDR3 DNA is TGTGCCACCAACCCAGGGTCATACACTGAAGCTTTCTTT.

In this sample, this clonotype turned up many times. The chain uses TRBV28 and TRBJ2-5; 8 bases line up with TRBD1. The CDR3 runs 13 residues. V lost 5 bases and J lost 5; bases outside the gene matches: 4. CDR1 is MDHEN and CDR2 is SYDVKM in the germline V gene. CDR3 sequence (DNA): TGTGCCAGCAGTCCAGGGGGCAGGGAGACCCAGTACTTC. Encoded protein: CASSPGGRETQYF.

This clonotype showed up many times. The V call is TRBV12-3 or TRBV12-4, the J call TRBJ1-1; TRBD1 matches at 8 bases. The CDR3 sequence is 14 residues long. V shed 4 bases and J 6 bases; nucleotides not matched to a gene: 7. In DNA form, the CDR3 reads TGTGCCAGCAGTTCCCTGCAGGGGGCCCCTGAAGCTTTCTTT. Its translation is CASSSLQGAPEAFF.